This T cell receptor beta chain stems from a study of T cell responses to AZD1222 COVID-19 vaccine. To note about this clone: Antigen unknown.

TCRdb keeps only in-frame clones here, not all; method: immunoSEQ multiplex PCR. Of some 80,000 clones in the sample, roughly 90% were seen once. V lost 5 bases and J lost 5; bases outside the gene matches: 9. Per the germline V gene, CDR1 is SGHNT and CDR2 is YENEEA. The length of the CDR3 is 15 residues. Broader study findings: White British donors predominated, females outnumbered males, and clonal diversity was possibly underestimated. Among those given AZD1222, only five or six were seropositive at baseline. Dominant CD4 TCR responses targeted spike regions 160-218 and 743-854.

This chain uses TRBV11-3 with TRBJ1-1; 9 bases agree with TRBD1. Here the sequenced sample was peripheral blood, taken on day 0 of MenACWY control vaccination. This TCR was sampled from an adult in good health. CDR3 sequence (DNA): TGTGCCAGCAGCCTAGGCCGGGACAGGGCAACTGAAGCTTTCTTT. Its protein product is CASSLGRDRATEAFF.